The 22 T cell receptor beta chains below were found in one sample sequenced in a study of blood T cell repertoires in COVID-19. Produced via immunoSEQ multiplex PCR; TCRdb's table is partial and in-frame only. The data hold nearly 250,000 clones, with about 82% observed a single time. Sequenced material: PBMCs or T cells enriched from blood (not recorded which). The receptors were sampled from a woman aged 50 to 60 who had recovered from COVID-19.

This rearrangement joins TRBV5-1 to TRBJ2-1; 14 bases map to TRBD2. This CDR3 contains 18 residues. Per the germline V gene, CDR1 is SGHRS and CDR2 is YFSETQ. V lost 1 base to trimming and J lost 7 bases; unmatched junction nucleotides: 10. In DNA, the CDR3 is TGCGCCAGCAGCTTGCGACTAGCGGGGGGGCCGACGTATAATGAGCAGTTCTTC. Its protein is CASSLRLAGGPTYNEQFF.

V is TRBV4-1 and J is TRBJ2-2; 7 bases align to TRBD1. This CDR3 region has 16 residues. The J segment lost 2 bases and the V segment lost 4 bases, leaving 7 bases of the junction unmatched. Germline V gives CDR1 MGHRA, CDR2 YSYEKL. The DNA of the CDR3 is TGCGCCAGCAGCCGACAGGGAGAGATTAACACCGGGGAGCTGTTTTTT. Protein: CASSRQGEINTGELFF.

The chain combines TRBV30 with TRBJ2-3; 9 nucleotides agree with TRBD2. V dropped 4 bases and J dropped 0; count of bases not matched to a gene: 5. The CDR3 sequence is 15 residues long. The germline gives CDR1 GTSNPN, CDR2 SVGIG (reference sequence). The CDR3 bases are TGTGCCTGGAAGCGACTAGCGGTCAGCACAGATACGCAGTATTTT. Residues: CAWKRLAVSTDTQYF.

This chain connects TRBV11-2 to TRBJ1-3; TRBD1 matches 7 bases. The CDR3 contains 15 residues. V shed 5 bases and J 2 bases; nucleotides not matched to a gene: 6. CDR1 is SGHAT and CDR2 is FQNNGV in the germline V gene. The CDR3 nucleotides are TGTGCCAGCAGCCCTGACAGGGAAACTGGAAACACCATATATTTT. It encodes CASSPDRETGNTIYF.

V and J are TRBV11-2 and TRBJ2-5; TRBD2 matches at 12 bases. V trimming: 5 bases; J trimming: 5 bases; junction bases outside the gene matches: 6. CDR1 is SGHAT and CDR2 is FQNNGV in the germline V gene. This CDR3 contains 15 residues. CDR3 amino acids: CASSRGLAGSETQYF. CDR3 in DNA: TGTGCCAGCAGCCGGGGACTAGCGGGTTCGGAGACCCAGTACTTC.

This chain uses TRBV29-1 with TRBJ2-7; 8 bases line up with TRBD1. The CDR3 is made up of 15 amino acids. Germline V gene data show CDR1 as SQVTM and CDR2 as ANQGSEA. V lost 4 bases and J lost 1; bases outside the gene matches: 9. CDR3 DNA sequence: TGCAGCGTTGTATCGACAGGGGTGGAGTCCTACGAGCAGTACTTC. Amino acid sequence: CSVVSTGVESYEQYF.

V is TRBV4-1 and J is TRBJ2-7; 11 bases fit TRBD2. Germline loops: CDR1 MGHRA, CDR2 YSYEKL. The CDR3 totals 16 residues. Germline trimming cut 0 bases from V and 6 bases from J; bases unmatched to any gene: 7. The CDR3 here is CASSQEPGLAVSEQYF. The CDR3 nucleotides are TGCGCCAGCAGCCAAGAGCCGGGACTAGCGGTCTCCGAGCAGTACTTC.

For the CDR3, the DNA is TGTGCCAGCAGCTTACGACGCGGGGGTACCGGGGAGCTGTTTTTT. This codes for CASSLRRGGTGELFF. The V and J genes are TRBV7-3 and TRBJ2-2; 7 bases fit TRBD2. V shed 2 bases, J shed 5 bases, and the junction held 5 bases outside the gene matches. The CDR3 loop spans 15 amino acids. Looked up from germline, CDR1 is SGHTA and CDR2 is FQGTGA.

The CDR3 region is CASSLNPGVAKNIQYF. The CDR3 coding sequence is TGTGCCAGCAGCTTAAATCCAGGGGTGGCCAAAAACATTCAGTACTTC. This chain uses TRBV7-3 with TRBJ2-4; tentatively, D is TRBD1 (6 bases). The CDR3 length is 16 residues. V dropped 1 base and J dropped 1 base, with 11 bases sitting between them. Germline V gives CDR1 SGHTA, CDR2 FQGTGA.

V usage is TRBV7-6 and J usage is TRBJ2-1, with a tentative D call TRBD1 (6 bases). CDR3 length equals 15 residues. Trimming removed 0 bases from V and 1 base from J, with 7 bases in between. Per the germline V gene, CDR1 is SGHVS and CDR2 is FNYEAQ. The CDR3 here is CASSLARGSYNEQFF. The CDR3 bases are TGTGCCAGCAGCTTAGCTAGGGGGTCCTACAATGAGCAGTTCTTC.

The chain has TRBV28 and TRBJ1-5; tentative D call: TRBD1 (5 bases). The CDR3 is made up of 15 amino acids. Germline lookup yields CDR1 MDHEN and CDR2 SYDVKM. Between the trimmed V and J ends, which lost 8 bases and 2 bases, there was a span of 16 bases. The CDR3 loop reads CASQRGGARNQPQHF. CDR3 sequence (DNA): TGTGCCAGCCAAAGGGGCGGGGCTCGCAATCAGCCCCAGCATTTT.

The chain employs TRBV7-2 and TRBJ2-7; TRBD1 matches at 9 bases. The CDR3 contains 15 residues. The ends lost 5 bases at V and 6 bases at J; junction bases unmatched: 11. CDR1 is SGHTA, CDR2 FQGNSA, per germline. The CDR3 nucleotides are TGTGCCAGCAGCGAAGATGGGACAGGGCCCATCGAGCAGTACTTC. It translates to CASSEDGTGPIEQYF.

The chain uses TRBV7-8 and TRBJ2-7, with D perhaps TRBD1 (7 bases). Trimming stripped 6 bases from V and 4 bases from J, with 25 bases between. Germline assignment: CDR1 SGHVS and CDR2 FQNEAQ. The CDR3 is made up of 17 amino acids. CDR3 sequence reads: CASSQGGGGSGIYEQYF. In DNA, the CDR3 is TGTGCCAGCAGTCAGGGGGGCGGTGGTAGCGGCATATACGAGCAGTACTTC.

This clone was detected once. The chain employs TRBV6-1 and TRBJ2-7, with a tentative D call TRBD1 (5 bases). The CDR3 is 13 amino acids. CDR1 is MNHNS and CDR2 is SASEGT in the germline V gene. Trimming shortened V by 4 bases and J by 2 bases, and 9 bases separated the two germline ends. The CDR3 sequence is CASSASGTYEQYF. The DNA for the CDR3 is TGTGCCAGCAGTGCGTCAGGGACCTACGAGCAGTACTTC.

This chain uses TRBV4-3 with TRBJ2-3, with 10 bases identical to TRBD2. The V gene end was trimmed by 1 base and the J gene end by 6 bases; junction bases not matched to a gene: 13. The CDR3 consists of 18 residues. The germline CDR1 and CDR2 sequences are LGHNA and YSLEER. The CDR3 region is CASSQAGGLAFAGDTQYF. CDR3 nucleotide sequence: TGCGCCAGCAGCCAAGCAGGGGGACTAGCGTTCGCTGGGGATACGCAGTATTTT.

The rearrangement links TRBV19 to TRBJ2-1; the match to TRBD2 covers 7 bases. V shed 8 bases and J 15 bases; nucleotides not matched to a gene: 4. Germline V gives CDR1 LNHDA, CDR2 SQIVND (reference sequence). The CDR3 is made up of 9 amino acids. This CDR3 is CASGGDPFF. The CDR3, as DNA: TGTGCCAGTGGGGGGGATCCGTTCTTC. The whole variable domain, filled in from reference TRBV19 and TRBJ2-1, reads DGGITQSPKYLFRKEGQNVTLSCEQNLNHDAMYWYRQDPGQGLRLIYYSQIVNDFQKGDIAEGYSVSREKKESFPLTVTSAQKNPTAFYLCASGGDPFFGPGTRLTVL.

This clone was recorded only once. CDR3 residues: CASIGGIGGNEQFF. In DNA, the CDR3 is TGTGCCAGCATTGGCGGGATCGGGGGCAATGAGCAGTTCTTC. This chain connects TRBV28 to TRBJ2-1; possible D gene TRBD2, 6 bases. The CDR3 has 14 residues. V was cut by 7 bases and J by 6 bases, with 16 bases left in between. The germline gives CDR1 MDHEN, CDR2 SYDVKM.

The sample holds a few counts of this clone. V usage is TRBV29-1 and J usage is TRBJ2-1; perhaps TRBD1 as D (6 bases). Trimming removed 7 bases at V and 2 bases at J, with 12 bases between. From germline, CDR1 is SQVTM and CDR2 ANQGSEA. There are 13 residues in the CDR3. The chain's CDR3 is CSGLKGAYNEQFF. The CDR3 region has the DNA TGCAGCGGCCTTAAGGGGGCCTACAATGAGCAGTTCTTC.

The chain uses TRBV23-1 and TRBJ1-6; unclear D gene. TRBV23-1 falls under the ORF class, with uncertain function. V lost 2 bases, J lost 9 bases, and 5 bases lay in between. The CDR3 runs 12 residues. DNA of the CDR3: TGCGCCAGCAGTCAACACGGTTCACCCCTCCACTTT. It is translated as CASSQHGSPLHF.

This clone was detected only once. The chain recombines TRBV7-2 with TRBJ1-5; D remains ambiguous. The V and J ends lost 2 bases and 0 bases respectively, with 5 bases between them. Germline V CDR1 and CDR2: SGHTA, FQGNSA. The CDR3 is made up of 14 amino acids. The CDR3 DNA reads TGTGCCAGCAGCTTACAGGTTAGCAATCAGCCCCAGCATTTT. The encoded protein is CASSLQVSNQPQHF. Based on the CDR3 plus reference TRBV7-2 and TRBJ1-5, the full variable domain is GAGVSQSPSNKVTEKGKDVELRCDPISGHTALYWYRQSLGQGLEFLIYFQGNSAPDKSGLPSDRFSAERTGGSVSTLTIQRTQQEDSAVYLCASSLQVSNQPQHFGDGTRLSIL.

The chain has TRBV4-1 and TRBJ1-3, with D unresolved. CDR3 length: 15 amino acids. The germline V and J ends were trimmed by 1 base and 2 bases, with 9 bases remaining between them. Germline lookup yields CDR1 MGHRA and CDR2 YSYEKL. The CDR3 sequence is CASSQGEVAGNTIYF. The DNA for the CDR3 is TGCGCCAGCAGCCAAGGGGAGGTAGCTGGAAACACCATATATTTT.

The chain couples TRBV6-4 to TRBJ2-2; 9 bases align to TRBD1. V shed 5 bases, J shed 1 base, and the junction held 5 bases outside the gene matches. Germline assignment: CDR1 MRHNA and CDR2 SNTAGT. The CDR3 runs to 16 residues. The CDR3 DNA is TGTGCCAGCAGTCAACAGGGGGCCTGGAACACCGGGGAGCTGTTTTTT. This encodes CASSQQGAWNTGELFF.